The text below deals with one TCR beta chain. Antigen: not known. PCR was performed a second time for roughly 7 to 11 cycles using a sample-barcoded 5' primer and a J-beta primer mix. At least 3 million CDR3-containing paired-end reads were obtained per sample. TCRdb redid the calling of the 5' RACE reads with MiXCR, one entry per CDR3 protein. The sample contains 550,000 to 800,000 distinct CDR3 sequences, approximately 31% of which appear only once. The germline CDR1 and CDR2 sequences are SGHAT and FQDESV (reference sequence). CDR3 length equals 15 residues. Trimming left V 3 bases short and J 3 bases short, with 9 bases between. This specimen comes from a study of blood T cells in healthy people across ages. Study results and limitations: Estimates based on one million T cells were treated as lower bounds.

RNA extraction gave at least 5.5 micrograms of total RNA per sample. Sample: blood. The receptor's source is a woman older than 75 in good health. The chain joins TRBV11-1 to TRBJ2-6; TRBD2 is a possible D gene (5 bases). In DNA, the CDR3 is TGTGCCAGCAGCTTCGGGGAGTATGGGGCCAACGTCCTGACTTTC. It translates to CASSFGEYGANVLTF.